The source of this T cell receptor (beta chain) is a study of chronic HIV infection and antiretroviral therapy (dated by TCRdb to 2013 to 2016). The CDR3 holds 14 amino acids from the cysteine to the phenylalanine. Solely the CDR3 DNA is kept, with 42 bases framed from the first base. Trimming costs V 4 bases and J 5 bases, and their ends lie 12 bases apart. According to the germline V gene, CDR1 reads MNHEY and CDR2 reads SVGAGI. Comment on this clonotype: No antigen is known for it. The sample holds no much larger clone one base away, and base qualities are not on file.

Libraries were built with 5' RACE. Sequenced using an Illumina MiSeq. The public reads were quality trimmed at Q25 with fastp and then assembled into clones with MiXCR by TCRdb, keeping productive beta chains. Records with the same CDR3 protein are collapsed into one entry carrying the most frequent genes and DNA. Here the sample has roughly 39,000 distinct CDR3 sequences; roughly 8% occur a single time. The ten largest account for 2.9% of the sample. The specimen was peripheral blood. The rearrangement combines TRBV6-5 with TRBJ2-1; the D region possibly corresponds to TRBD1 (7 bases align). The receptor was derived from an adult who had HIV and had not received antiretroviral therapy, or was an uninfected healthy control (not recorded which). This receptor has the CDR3 CASSFGGQHNEQFF. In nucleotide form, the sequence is TGTGCCAGCAGTTTCGGGGGACAGCACAATGAGCAGTTCTTC.